This TCR beta chain was observed in a study of cytotoxic CD8 clonotypes in ibrutinib-treated CLL. About the study: Collecting the response samples happened after a median approximately twelve months of treatment, with a range of 6 to 36. Study results and limitations: Public clonotypes were uncommon and contracted or stayed stable on treatment. Sampling time points were not equivalent between sustained-remission and progressing patients.

Cryopreserved PBMCs supplied approximately 1.9 micrograms of genomic DNA for TCR beta libraries. Regarding this clone: Its cognate antigen is unknown.

TCRdb keeps only in-frame clones here, not all; method: immunoSEQ multiplex PCR. The data show some 140,000 clones, with approximately 90% seen just once and roughly 10% held by the top ten. Deletions cut 5 bases from V and 6 bases from J, with 15 bases between. The CDR3 covers 14 residues. The V gene's germline CDR1 is LNHDA and CDR2 SQIVND (reference sequence). The chain employs TRBV19 and TRBJ2-3; D is uncertain. The sequence was collected from a human donor with chronic lymphocytic leukemia. The source was PBMCs, collected after 12 months of ibrutinib treatment. CDR3 sequence reads: CASSSGPTADTQYF. The CDR3 region has the DNA TGTGCCAGTAGTTCCGGTCCCACGGCGGATACGCAGTATTTT.